The entry that follows covers one T cell receptor (beta chain) sequence. As handled by the study authors: Amplifying reference gene primers gave estimates of nucleated cell counts. Sequencing was performed with immunoSEQ multiplex PCR; in TCRdb, only in-frame clones are kept and a portion is missing. That table gives V, J and clone size, and the DNA gave D and trimming. The data contain 250,000 or so clones, around 90% of them singletons. V lost 3 bases and J lost 6; bases outside the gene matches: 15. Germline V CDR1 and CDR2: LGHNA, YNFKEQ. The CDR3 extends over 18 amino acids. The data are from a study of blood T cell repertoires in COVID-19. About the research overall: Samples of COVID-19 (acute and convalescent) were obtained from the United States, Italy and Spain. In each case, the material was cDNA or gDNA derived from T cells, B-cell-depleted T cells, or PBMCs.

This receptor was obtained from a woman aged 25 to 39 with acute or convalescent COVID-19. The chain couples TRBV4-2 to TRBJ2-7, with 12 bases fitting TRBD2. Sequenced material: peripheral blood. This chain's CDR3 is CASSQERSTSGRLGEQYF. CDR3 in DNA: TGTGCCAGCAGCCAGGAGCGCTCGACTAGCGGGAGATTGGGCGAGCAGTACTTC.